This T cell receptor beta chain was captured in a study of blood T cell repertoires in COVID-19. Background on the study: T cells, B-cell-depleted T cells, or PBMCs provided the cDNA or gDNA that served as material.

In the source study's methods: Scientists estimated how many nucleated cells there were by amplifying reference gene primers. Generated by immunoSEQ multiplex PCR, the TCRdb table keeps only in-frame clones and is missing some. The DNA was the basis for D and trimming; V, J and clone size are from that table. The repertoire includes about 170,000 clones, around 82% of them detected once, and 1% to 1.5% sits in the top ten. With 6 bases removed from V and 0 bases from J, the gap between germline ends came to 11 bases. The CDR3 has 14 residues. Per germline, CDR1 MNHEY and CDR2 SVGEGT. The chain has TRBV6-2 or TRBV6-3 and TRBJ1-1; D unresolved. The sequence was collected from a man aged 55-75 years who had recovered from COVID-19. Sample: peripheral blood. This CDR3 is CASSHGRVNTEAFF. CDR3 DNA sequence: TGTGCCAGCAGCCACGGTAGAGTGAACACTGAAGCTTTCTTT.